Listed here are 12 T cell receptor beta chains from one sample, sequenced in a study of molecular identifiers for immune sequencing clone quantification. TCRdb passed the PCR reads through MiXCR, listing each CDR3 protein once. The sample consists of approximately 670,000 distinct CDR3 sequences, 20% of them appearing once. Sequencing was carried out using naive CD8+ T cells from blood, with Jurkat cell RNA spiked in. Subset indicated: FACS-sorted CD8+CD4-CCR7+CD45RA+ naive T cells. The receptors were gathered from a human donor in good health. Some libraries in this study had Jurkat cell RNA spiked in.

The CDR3 nucleotides are TGTGCCAGCAGCTTGTCGGTATATAATTCACCCCTCCACTTT. Protein: CASSLSVYNSPLHF. This sequence joins TRBV7-6 and TRBJ1-6; D is uncertain. Trimming left V 3 bases short and J 4 bases short, with 7 bases between. This CDR3 is built from 14 residues. Germline assignment: CDR1 SGHVS and CDR2 FNYEAQ.

J is TRBJ2-5 and V is TRBV13; possibly TRBD1 for D (6 bases). The CDR3 runs to 15 residues. Germline V gene data show CDR1 as PRHDT and CDR2 as FYEKMQ (reference sequence). Trimming removed 3 bases at V and 5 bases at J, with 16 bases between. The CDR3 sequence: CASSFGGGKQETQYF. CDR3 nucleotide sequence: TGTGCCAGCAGCTTTGGTGGGGGCAAGCAGGAGACCCAGTACTTC.

This clonotype was counted many times. V usage is TRBV24-1 and J usage is TRBJ2-2; TRBD2 agrees at 13 bases. The CDR3 extends over 17 amino acids. Trimming removed 3 bases from V and 8 bases from J; junction bases left unmatched: 8. Looked up from germline, CDR1 is KGHDR and CDR2 is SFDVKD. The CDR3 DNA reads TGTGCCACCAGTGATGGACTAGCGGGAGCCCGCGGTGGGGAGCTGTTTTTT. It encodes CATSDGLAGARGGELFF.

The chain has TRBV4-3 and TRBJ2-7, with D unclear. Germline V gives CDR1 LGHNA, CDR2 YSLEER. The CDR3 sequence is 16 residues long. Trimming cost V 8 bases and J 6 bases, with 26 bases left between them. CDR3 in DNA: TGCGCCAGCGGGGAAAGGGCCGGTGTTATGGTATGCGAGCAGTACTTC. This codes for CASGERAGVMVCEQYF.

Worth noting for this clonotype: A much larger clone is a single base away; this may be a read error. The chain recombines TRBV4-3 with TRBJ1-1; D unclear. Germline lookup yields CDR1 LGHNA and CDR2 YSLEER. V lost 4 bases, J lost 6 bases, and 15 bases lay in between. This CDR3 comprises 14 residues. CDR3 sequence reads: CASSLDTVHPEAFF. CDR3 nucleotide sequence: TGCGCCAGCAGCCTAGACACGGTACACCCTGAAGCTTTCTTT.

Only a few counts were recorded for this clonotype. The V gene is TRBV27, the J gene TRBJ2-7; TRBD1 is a possible D gene (6 bases). Trimming removed 3 bases at V and 2 bases at J, with 14 bases between. The CDR3 sequence is 15 residues long. The V gene's germline CDR1 is MNHEY and CDR2 SMNVEV (reference sequence). DNA for the CDR3: TGTGCCAGCAGTTTGTCGACAGGAACAACCTACGAGCAGTACTTC. Its protein is CASSLSTGTTYEQYF.

The chain joins TRBV14 to TRBJ1-1; D is undetermined. This CDR3 contains 16 residues. Trimming shortened V by 0 bases and J by 0 bases, and 11 bases separated the two germline ends. The germline V gene encodes CDR1 SGHDN and CDR2 FVKESK. The CDR3, as DNA: TGTGCCAGCAGCCAAGAGGGGTTCGAGATGAACACTGAAGCTTTCTTT. Translated, it gives CASSQEGFEMNTEAFF. Full variable domain (missing parts from reference TRBV14 and TRBJ1-1): EAGVTQFPSHSVIEKGQTVTLRCDPISGHDNLYWYRRVMGKEIKFLLHFVKESKQDESGMPNNRFLAERTGGTYSTLKVQPAELEDSGVYFCASSQEGFEMNTEAFFGQGTRLTVV.

Comment on this clonotype: Just one base apart from a much larger clone, this may be a read error. The CDR3 spells CASSPLTAYTEALF. The CDR3 DNA follows: TGTGCCAGCAGCCCGTTGACAGCCTACACTGAAGCTCTCTTT. This chain links TRBV7-2 with TRBJ1-1, with D tentatively TRBD1 (5 bases). The germline V gene encodes CDR1 SGHTA and CDR2 FQGNSA. This CDR3 spans 14 amino acids.

The sample holds many counts of this clonotype. The chain uses TRBV7-9 and TRBJ2-7; TRBD2 aligns across 8 bases. Trimming cost V 5 bases and J 5 bases; bases outside gene matches: 14. Germline CDR1 and CDR2: SEHNR and FQNEAQ (reference sequence). The CDR3 contains 16 residues. CDR3 amino acids: CASSPTSAGAAHEQYF. CDR3 in DNA: TGTGCCAGCAGCCCGACCTCAGCGGGAGCTGCACACGAGCAGTACTTC. Variable domain in full (rest from reference TRBV7-9 and TRBJ2-7): DTGVSQNPRHKITKRGQNVTFRCDPISEHNRLYWYRQTLGQGPEFLTYFQNEAQLEKSRLLSDRFSAERPKGSFSTLEIQRTEQGDSAMYLCASSPTSAGAAHEQYFGPGTRLTVT.

In regard to this clonotype: This sequence may be a read error, since a much larger clone differs from it by one base. The V call is TRBV6-6, the J call TRBJ2-1; D is undetermined. V was pared by 6 bases and J by 7 bases, with 13 bases between. Per the germline V gene, CDR1 is MNHNY and CDR2 is SVGAGI (reference sequence). This CDR3 comprises 13 residues. CDR3 sequence (DNA): TGTGCCAGCAGCCCCGGGTCACTTAATGAGCAGTTCTTC. Protein product: CASSPGSLNEQFF.

In this sample, this clonotype turned up many times. The rearrangement uses TRBV7-2 and TRBJ2-3, with D possibly being TRBD2 (5 bases). The V end lost 3 bases, the J end lost 2 bases, and 15 bases lay between the germline ends. Per germline, CDR1 SGHTA and CDR2 FQGNSA. The CDR3 spans 16 residues. The CDR3 region is CASSFSAALNTDTQYF. The CDR3 nucleotides read TGTGCCAGCAGCTTTTCAGCGGCCCTAAACACAGATACGCAGTATTTT.

CDR3 residues: CASSLGILYEQYF. CDR3 DNA: TGTGCCAGCAGTTTAGGCATCCTTTACGAGCAGTACTTC. The rearrangement uses TRBV27 and TRBJ2-7; D remains ambiguous. Per the germline V gene, CDR1 is MNHEY and CDR2 is SMNVEV (reference sequence). The CDR3 consists of 13 residues. Trimming removed 2 bases from V and 4 bases from J, with 9 bases in between.